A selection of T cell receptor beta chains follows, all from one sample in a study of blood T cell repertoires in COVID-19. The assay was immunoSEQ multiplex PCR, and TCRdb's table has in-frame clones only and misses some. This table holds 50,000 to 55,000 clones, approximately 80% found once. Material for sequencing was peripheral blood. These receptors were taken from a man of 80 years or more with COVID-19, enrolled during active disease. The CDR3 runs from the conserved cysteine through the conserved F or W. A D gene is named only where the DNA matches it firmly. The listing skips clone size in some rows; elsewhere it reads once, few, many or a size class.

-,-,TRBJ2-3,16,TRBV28,CASSAYVGGYTDTQYF,TGTGCCAGCAGTGCCTACGTCGGGGGTTACACAGATACGCAGTATTTT
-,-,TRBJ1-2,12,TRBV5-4,CASSTGAYGYTF,TGTGCCAGCAGTACAGGAGCCTATGGCTACACCTTC
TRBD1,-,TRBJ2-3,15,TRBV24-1,CATSDDRGLPDTQYF,TGTGCCACCAGTGATGACAGGGGCCTCCCAGATACGCAGTATTTT
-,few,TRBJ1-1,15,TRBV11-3,CASSLAGRGNTEAFF,TGTGCCAGCAGCTTAGCCGGCAGGGGGAACACTGAAGCTTTCTTT
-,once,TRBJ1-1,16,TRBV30,CAWSVRMGRMNTEAFF,TGTGCCTGGAGTGTACGCATGGGGAGGATGAACACTGAAGCTTTCTTT
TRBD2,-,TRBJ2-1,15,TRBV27,CASSYTGLAYNEQFF,TGTGCCAGCAGTTACACGGGACTAGCCTACAATGAGCAGTTCTTC
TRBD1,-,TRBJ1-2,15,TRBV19,CASSVSGTGVYGYTF,TGTGCCAGTAGTGTGTCGGGGACAGGCGTCTATGGCTACACCTTC
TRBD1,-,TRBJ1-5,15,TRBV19,CASSRTGEYNQPQHF,TGTGCCAGTAGTAGGACAGGGGAGTACAATCAGCCCCAGCATTTT
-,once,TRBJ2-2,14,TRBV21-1,CASSTLLTGGELFF,TGTGCCAGCAGCACCCTACTTACGGGCGGGGAGCTGTTTTTT
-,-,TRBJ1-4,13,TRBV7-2,CASAGLTNEKLFF,TGTGCCAGCGCGGGTTTAACTAATGAAAAACTGTTTTTT
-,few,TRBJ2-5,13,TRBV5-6,CASSRQGGETQYF,TGTGCCAGCAGCCGACAGGGAGGAGAGACCCAGTACTTC
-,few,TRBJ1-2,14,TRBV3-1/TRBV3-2,CASSQGRLNYGYTF,TGTGCCAGCAGCCAAGGCAGGCTTAACTATGGCTACACCTTC
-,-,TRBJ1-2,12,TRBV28,CASRFGVSGYTF,TGTGCCAGCAGATTCGGGGTGAGTGGCTACACCTTC
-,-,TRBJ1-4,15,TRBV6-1,CASSEKGNRAEKLFF,TGTGCCAGCAGTGAAAAAGGGAACAGGGCCGAAAAACTGTTTTTT
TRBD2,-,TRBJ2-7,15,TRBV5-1,CASSQLAGGPYEQYF,TGCGCCAGCAGCCAACTAGCGGGGGGGCCCTACGAGCAGTACTTC
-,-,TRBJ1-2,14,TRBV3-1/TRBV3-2,CASSPEQGDYGYTF,TGTGCCAGCAGCCCTGAACAGGGTGACTATGGCTACACCTTC
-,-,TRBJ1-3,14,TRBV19,CASSIRTGGNTIYF,TGTGCCAGTAGTATTCGTACAGGAGGAAACACCATATATTTT